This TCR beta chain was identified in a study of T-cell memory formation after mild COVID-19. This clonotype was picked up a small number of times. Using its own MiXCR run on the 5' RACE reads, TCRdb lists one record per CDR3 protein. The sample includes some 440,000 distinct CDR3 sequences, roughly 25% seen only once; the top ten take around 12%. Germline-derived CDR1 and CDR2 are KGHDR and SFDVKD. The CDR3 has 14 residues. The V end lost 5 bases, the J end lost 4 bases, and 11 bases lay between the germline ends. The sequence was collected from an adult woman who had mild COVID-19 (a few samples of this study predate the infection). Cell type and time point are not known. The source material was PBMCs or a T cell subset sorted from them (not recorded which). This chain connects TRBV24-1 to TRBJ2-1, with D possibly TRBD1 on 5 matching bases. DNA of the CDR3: TGTGCCACCAGTGCCCAGGGTAGATACAATGAGCAGTTCTTC. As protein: CATSAQGRYNEQFF.